This T cell receptor beta chain was found in a study of cytomegalovirus exposure and HLA in healthy donors. Findings and caveats of the study: Later on, an analysis found that several of the most significant clusters appeared to be linked to common viral pathogens, which included parvovirus B19.

Details on this clone: Its antigen is undetermined.

The primer mix had 60 Vbeta and 13 Jbeta primers. The data were produced by immunoSEQ multiplex PCR, yet TCRdb's version contains in-frame clones alone and is incomplete. The sample yields about 180,000 clones, more than 65% seen once. This CDR3 is 15 amino acids long. Germline V gene data show CDR1 as SGHTA and CDR2 as FQGNSA. V gave up 4 bases and J gave up 1 base; unmatched junction bases: 4. Sequenced sample: PBMCs. The chain links TRBV7-2 to TRBJ1-3; TRBD1 aligns across 7 bases. This receptor was identified in a woman aged 30 to 39 in good health and CMV-seropositive. CDR3 DNA sequence: TGTGCCAGCAGCTCCAACAGGGGTTCTGGAAACACCATATATTTT. Translated, it gives CASSSNRGSGNTIYF.